This T cell receptor beta chain was observed in a study of chemoradiotherapy in HPV16-positive cancers. Repertoires were generated with immunoSEQ multiplex PCR, while TCRdb's copy carries only in-frame clones and drops some. The table lists around 2,000 clones, approximately 80% of them singletons. The V end lost 1 base, the J end lost 1 base, and 13 bases lay between the germline ends. In germline, CDR1 is ENHRY, CDR2 SYGVKD. The CDR3 is 16 amino acids. This receptor was obtained from a human donor with HPV-associated anogenital cancer. The chain recombines TRBV10-3 with TRBJ1-1, with a weak D call TRBD1 (6 bases). The sample in question was tumor tissue, obtained from a patient who underwent chemoradiotherapy. CDR3 sequence reads: CAISEFGRGANTEAFF. CDR3 DNA: TGTGCCATCAGTGAGTTTGGCAGGGGCGCGAACACTGAAGCTTTCTTT.